This T cell receptor (beta chain) derives from a study of OX40 agonist ivuxolimab in advanced cancers. Study background: Patients receiving dose escalation had hepatocellular carcinoma, melanoma, renal cell or head and neck cancer. General study points: Researchers report that CD8+ T cells had, on average, more expanded clones than CD4+.

Germline V gives CDR1 SGHVS, CDR2 FNYEAQ. This CDR3 has 14 residues. Trimming pared 1 base from V and 2 bases from J, leaving 8 bases between. A remark on this clone: Its antigen is currently unknown.

Systemic immunosuppression or autoimmune disease history was grounds to exclude patients. Blood specimens came from baseline, cycle 4 day 1, and cycle 7 day 1. Profiled with immunoSEQ multiplex PCR; TCRdb holds only in-frame clones, not every one. The table has roughly 88,000 clones, more than 75% seen once; the top ten hold 4.5% to 5.5%. The chain is built from TRBV7-6 and TRBJ2-5; D gene uncertain. This clonotype was obtained from an adult with an advanced solid tumor such as melanoma, head and neck, liver or kidney cancer. Source: CD4+ or CD8+ T cells sorted from blood, taken in a trial of the OX40 agonist ivuxolimab. The CDR3, as DNA: TGTGCCAGCAGCTTAGGGCCGGTACAAGAGACCCAGTACTTC. It codes for CASSLGPVQETQYF. The variable domain in full, with the rest retrieved from reference TRBV7-6 and TRBJ2-5, is GAGVSQSPRYKVTKRGQDVALRCDPISGHVSLYWYRQALGQGPEFLTYFNYEAQQDKSGLPNDRFSAERPEGSISTLTIQRTEQRDSAMYRCASSLGPVQETQYFGPGTRLLVL.